This T cell receptor beta chain was obtained from a study of regulatory T cells in long-lasting Graves disease. Across the whole study: Freshly diagnosed Graves' patients had used antithyroid drugs for under 3 months. Whole-study findings and limits: There was favoring of TRBV28, TRBJ1-2 and TRBJ2-5 in persistent disease.

Researchers made TCR beta libraries by using iRepertoire HTBI primers and running Arm-PCR on CDR3 regions. TCRdb re-derived calls from the multiplex PCR reads in MiXCR, one entry per CDR3 protein. The data show fewer than 650,000 distinct CDR3 sequences, around 16% seen once. Trimming shortened V by 6 bases and J by 0 bases, and 15 bases separated the two germline ends. Per the germline V gene, CDR1 is MNHEY and CDR2 is SMNVEV (reference sequence). There are 15 residues in the CDR3. This clonotype has ten or more counts. No antigen is known for it. As to time point: newly diagnosed GD, antithyroid drugs for less than 3 months. PBMC RNA served as the TCR library source. These data were likewise used in another study, on T cells in Graves' hyperthyroidism and ophthalmopathy. According to that study: Stable Graves' hyperthyroidism denoted no ophthalmopathy progression over 18 months. HTBI primers were employed in a first-round RT-PCR of the TCR CDR3.

The sequencing used peripheral blood mononuclear cells (PBMCs), collected at new diagnosis, from a patient treated with antithyroid drugs. The clonotype comes from a man between 18 and 29 years old with Graves disease. The chain links TRBV27 to TRBJ2-7; D may correspond to TRBD1 or TRBD2 (5 bases each). CDR3 region: CASRKTGTASYEQYF. In DNA form, the CDR3 reads TGTGCCAGCAGAAAAACCGGGACGGCCTCCTACGAGCAGTACTTC.